This TCR beta chain was captured by sequencing in a study of blood T cell repertoires in COVID-19. Study-wide context: Researchers got acute and convalescent COVID-19 samples from the United States, Italy and Spain. PBMCs, B-cell-depleted T cells, or T cells were the source of the cDNA or gDNA that made up the material.

Original methodology: How many nucleated cells were present was estimated from reference gene primer amplification. The protocol was immunoSEQ multiplex PCR, while the TCRdb copy is restricted to in-frame clones and leaves out a portion. V, J and clone size derive from that table, while D and trimming were established from the DNA sequence. The sample includes approximately 24,000 clones, 80% to 90% seen only once; the top ten take 25%. After removal of 10 bases from V and 5 bases from J, the junction contained 9 bases not matched to a gene. Germline values: CDR1 MNHEY, CDR2 SVGAGI. CDR3 length: 13 residues.

Material: peripheral blood. V usage is TRBV6-5 and J usage is TRBJ2-5; 8 positions agree with TRBD1. The sequence derives from a human donor with active COVID-19. The donor label of this sample is uncertain. CDR3 DNA: TGTGCCACCCGCAGGGGGCTTGCGGAGACCCAGTACTTC. It yields the protein CATRRGLAETQYF.